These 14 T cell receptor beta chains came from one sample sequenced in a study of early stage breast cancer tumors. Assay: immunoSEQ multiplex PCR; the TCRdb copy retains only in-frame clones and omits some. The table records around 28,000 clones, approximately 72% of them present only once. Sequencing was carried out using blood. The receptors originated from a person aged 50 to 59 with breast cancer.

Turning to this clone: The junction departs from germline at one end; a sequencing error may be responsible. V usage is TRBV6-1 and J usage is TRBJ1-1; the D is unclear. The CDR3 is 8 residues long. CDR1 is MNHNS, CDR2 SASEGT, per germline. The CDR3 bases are TGTGCCAGCACTGAAGCTTTCTTT. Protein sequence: CASTEAFF.

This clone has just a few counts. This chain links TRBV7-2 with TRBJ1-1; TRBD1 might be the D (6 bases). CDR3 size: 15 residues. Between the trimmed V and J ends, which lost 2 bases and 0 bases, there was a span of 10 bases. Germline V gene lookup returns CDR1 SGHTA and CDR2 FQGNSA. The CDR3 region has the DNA TGTGCCAGCAGCTTATCGGACAGATTGAACACTGAAGCTTTCTTT. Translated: CASSLSDRLNTEAFF.

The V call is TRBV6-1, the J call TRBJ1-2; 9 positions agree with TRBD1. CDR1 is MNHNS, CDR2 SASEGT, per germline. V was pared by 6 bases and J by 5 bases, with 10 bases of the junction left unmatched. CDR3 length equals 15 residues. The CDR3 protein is CASRGEDRGGYGYTF. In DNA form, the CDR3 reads TGTGCCAGCAGGGGGGAGGACAGGGGCGGATATGGCTACACCTTC.

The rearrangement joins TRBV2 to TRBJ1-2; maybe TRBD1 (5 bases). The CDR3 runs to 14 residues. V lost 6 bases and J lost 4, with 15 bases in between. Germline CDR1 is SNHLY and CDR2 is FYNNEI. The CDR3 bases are TGTGCCAGCAGCCCCTTGGGGCAGGGCTATGGCTACACCTTC. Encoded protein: CASSPLGQGYGYTF.

CDR3 in DNA: TGTGCCAGCAGCTTAGCAGGTGTCAATGAGCAGTTCTTC. As protein: CASSLAGVNEQFF. This sequence joins TRBV11-3 and TRBJ2-1; D gene ambiguous. The CDR3 runs 13 residues. V lost 1 base, J lost 6 bases, and 7 bases lay in between. CDR1 and CDR2 from the germline V gene are SGHNT and YENEEA. The whole variable domain, filled in from reference TRBV11-3 and TRBJ2-1, reads EAGVVQSPRYKIIEKKQPVAFWCNPISGHNTLYWYLQNLGQGPELLIRYENEEAVDDSQLPKDRFSAERLKGVDSTLKIQPAELGDSAVYLCASSLAGVNEQFFGPGTRLTVL.

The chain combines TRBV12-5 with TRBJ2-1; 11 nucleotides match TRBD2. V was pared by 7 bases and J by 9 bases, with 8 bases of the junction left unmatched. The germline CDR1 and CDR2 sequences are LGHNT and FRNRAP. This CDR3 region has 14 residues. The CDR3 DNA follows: TGTGCTAGTGCCAATAGCGGGAGGGCGAGTGAGCAGTTCTTC. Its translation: CASANSGRASEQFF.

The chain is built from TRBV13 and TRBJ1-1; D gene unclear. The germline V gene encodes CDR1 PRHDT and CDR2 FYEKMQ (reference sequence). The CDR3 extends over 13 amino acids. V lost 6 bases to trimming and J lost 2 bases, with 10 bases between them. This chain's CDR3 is CASSSRVNTEAFF. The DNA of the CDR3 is TGTGCCAGCAGTTCGAGGGTTAACACTGAAGCTTTCTTT.

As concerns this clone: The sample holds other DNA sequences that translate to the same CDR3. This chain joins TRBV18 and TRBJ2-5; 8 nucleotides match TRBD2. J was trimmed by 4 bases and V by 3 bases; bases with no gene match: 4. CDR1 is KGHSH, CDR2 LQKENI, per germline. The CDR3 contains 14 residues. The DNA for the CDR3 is TGTGCCAGCTCACCGGCGGGGGGTAGAGAGACCCAGTACTTC. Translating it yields CASSPAGGRETQYF.

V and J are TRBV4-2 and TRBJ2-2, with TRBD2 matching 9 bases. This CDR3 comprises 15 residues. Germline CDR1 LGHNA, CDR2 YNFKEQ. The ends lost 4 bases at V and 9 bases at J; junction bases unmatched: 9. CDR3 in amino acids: CASSLGLASSRELFF. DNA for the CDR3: TGTGCCAGCAGCCTGGGACTAGCCTCCTCAAGGGAGCTGTTTTTT.

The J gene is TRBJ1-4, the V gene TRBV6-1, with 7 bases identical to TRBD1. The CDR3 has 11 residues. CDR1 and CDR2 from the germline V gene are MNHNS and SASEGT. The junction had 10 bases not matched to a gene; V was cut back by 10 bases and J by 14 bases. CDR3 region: CAIHLWDSLFF. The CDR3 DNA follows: TGTGCCATCCACCTCTGGGACAGCCTGTTTTTT.

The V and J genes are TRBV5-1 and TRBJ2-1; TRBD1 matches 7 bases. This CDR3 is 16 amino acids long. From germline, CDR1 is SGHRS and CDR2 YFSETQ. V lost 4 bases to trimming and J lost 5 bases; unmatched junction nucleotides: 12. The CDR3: CASSVPRQGSDNEQFF. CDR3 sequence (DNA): TGCGCCAGCAGCGTACCTAGACAGGGTTCCGACAATGAGCAGTTCTTC.

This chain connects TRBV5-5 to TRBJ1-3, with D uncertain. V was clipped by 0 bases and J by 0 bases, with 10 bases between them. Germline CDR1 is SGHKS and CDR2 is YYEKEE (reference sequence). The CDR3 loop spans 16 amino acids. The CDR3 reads CASSLALASSGNTIYF. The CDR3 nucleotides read TGTGCCAGCAGCTTGGCTCTGGCCAGCTCTGGAAACACCATATATTTT.

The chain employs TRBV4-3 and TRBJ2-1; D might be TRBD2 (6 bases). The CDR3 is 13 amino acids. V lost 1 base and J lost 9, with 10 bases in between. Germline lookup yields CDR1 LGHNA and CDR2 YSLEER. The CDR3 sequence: CASSQGLVFEQFF. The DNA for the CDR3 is TGCGCCAGCAGCCAAGGACTAGTATTTGAGCAGTTCTTC.

The CDR3 nucleotides are TGTGCCAGCAGCTTGACAGGGGCTTTGAGGGAGCTGTTTTTT. Translation gives CASSLTGALRELFF. V gene TRBV5-5 combines with J gene TRBJ2-2, with TRBD1 identical over 7 bases. This CDR3 is 14 amino acids long. CDR1 is SGHKS and CDR2 is YYEKEE in the germline V gene (reference sequence). The ends lost 1 base at V and 9 bases at J; junction bases unmatched: 6.